These 25 T cell receptor beta chains were all obtained from the same sample, sequenced in a study of T cell changes during pregnancy in multiple sclerosis. Assay: immunoSEQ multiplex PCR; the TCRdb copy retains only in-frame clones and omits some. Altogether under 40,000 clones are present, over 75% being singletons, with the ten largest covering about an eighth. This specimen consisted of CD8+ T cells from peripheral blood mononuclear cells, obtained in the first trimester of pregnancy. Source of these receptors: a female donor with multiple sclerosis, enrolled in a pregnancy study.

The chain has TRBV4-1 and TRBJ2-7; 11 nucleotides agree with TRBD1. This CDR3 spans 17 amino acids. Germline-derived CDR1 and CDR2 are MGHRA and YSYEKL. V lost 4 bases, J lost 4 bases, and 12 bases stayed unmatched. The CDR3 loop reads CASSPRTGGFRGYEQYF. The DNA for the CDR3 is TGCGCCAGCAGCCCACGGACAGGGGGCTTCCGGGGATACGAGCAGTACTTC.

The V and J genes are TRBV6-5 and TRBJ2-7; a weak D match, TRBD2 (7 bases). The CDR3 extends over 16 amino acids. Germline V gene sequence: CDR1 MNHEY, CDR2 SVGAGI. V was shortened by 3 bases and J by 11 bases, with 26 bases between the two germline ends. DNA for the CDR3: TGTGCCAGCAGTTATTTTGGGGGGCGGGAGTCTAGTATGGAGTACTTC. It translates to CASSYFGGRESSMEYF.

This clone was observed once. The chain couples TRBV7-6 to TRBJ1-1, with D maybe TRBD1 (5 bases). This CDR3 contains 13 residues. V dropped 2 bases and J dropped 4 bases, with 8 bases sitting between them. Germline CDR1 SGHVS, CDR2 FNYEAQ. The CDR3 reads CASSLRGFTEAFF. In DNA form, the CDR3 reads TGTGCCAGCAGCTTAAGGGGTTTCACTGAAGCTTTCTTT.

The genes are TRBV19 and TRBJ2-3, with TRBD2 matching 10 bases. CDR3 length equals 15 residues. Germline V gene lookup returns CDR1 LNHDA and CDR2 SQIVND (reference sequence). V was clipped by 3 bases and J by 4 bases; unmatched bases: 4. CDR3 sequence: CASSILAGAPDTQYF. The CDR3 nucleotides read TGTGCCAGTAGTATCCTAGCGGGAGCCCCAGATACGCAGTATTTT. Full variable domain (outside the CDR3, taken from reference TRBV19 and TRBJ2-3): DGGITQSPKYLFRKEGQNVTLSCEQNLNHDAMYWYRQDPGQGLRLIYYSQIVNDFQKGDIAEGYSVSREKKESFPLTVTSAQKNPTAFYLCASSILAGAPDTQYFGPGTRLTVL.

CDR3 nucleotides: TGTGCCAGCAGTGACCCGACAGGGTCCCCCTACGAGCAGTACTTC. As protein: CASSDPTGSPYEQYF. The chain carries TRBV27 and TRBJ2-7, with TRBD1 matching over 7 bases. This CDR3 contains 15 residues. Germline-derived CDR1 and CDR2 are MNHEY and SMNVEV (reference sequence). With 5 bases clipped from V and 2 bases from J, the junction kept 9 bases outside the gene matches.

J is TRBJ2-3 and V is TRBV19; no definite D call. The CDR3 is 13 residues long. Trimming stripped 8 bases from V and 0 bases from J, with 9 bases between. The V gene's germline CDR1 is LNHDA and CDR2 SQIVND (reference sequence). Written as DNA, the CDR3 is TGTGCCAGTGCCATACTTAGCACAGATACGCAGTATTTT. Encoded protein: CASAILSTDTQYF.

The gene calls are TRBV4-2 and TRBJ1-2; D gene uncertain. V lost 0 bases and J 5 bases, leaving 16 bases between the germline ends. The CDR3 has 16 residues. From germline, CDR1 is LGHNA and CDR2 YNFKEQ. CDR3 region: CASSQDRELLIYGYTF. CDR3 nucleotides: TGTGCCAGCAGCCAAGATCGGGAATTGCTCATTTATGGCTACACCTTC.

This clone was recorded once. The rearrangement uses TRBV4-1 and TRBJ2-3; the match to TRBD2 covers 12 bases. This CDR3 is 16 amino acids long. J lost 5 bases, V lost 3 bases, and 6 bases had no gene match. The V gene's germline CDR1 is MGHRA and CDR2 YSYEKL. DNA for the CDR3: TGCGCCAGCAGCCACCCTTTGACTAGCGGGAGAGATACGCAGTATTTT. It translates to CASSHPLTSGRDTQYF.

The chain couples TRBV30 to TRBJ2-1; TRBD2 matches 7 bases. Germline V gene lookup returns CDR1 GTSNPN and CDR2 SVGIG (reference sequence). This CDR3 has 10 amino acids. V lost 8 bases and J lost 6; bases outside the gene matches: 1. CDR3 sequence (DNA): TGTGCCCGCGGGGGCAATGAGCAGTTCTTC. It codes for CARGGNEQFF.

The genes are TRBV28 and TRBJ2-3; 8 nucleotides align to TRBD2. V lost 10 bases, J lost 3 bases, and 12 bases stayed unmatched. Germline values: CDR1 MDHEN, CDR2 SYDVKM. The CDR3 has 15 amino acids. CDR3 sequence (DNA): TGTGCCAACGTGACGGGGGGACTAGTAACAGATACGCAGTATTTT. It encodes CANVTGGLVTDTQYF.

The rearrangement joins TRBV19 to TRBJ1-5, with TRBD1 as a possible D gene (6 bases). The CDR3 is 14 residues long. Germline CDR1 LNHDA, CDR2 SQIVND (reference sequence). Between the trimmed V and J ends, which lost 9 bases and 6 bases, there was a span of 18 bases. The CDR3 is CASRGVLGAQPQHF. The CDR3 DNA sequence: TGTGCCAGCCGGGGGGTTTTGGGGGCTCAGCCCCAGCATTTT.

The chain has TRBV19 and TRBJ2-2, with 10 bases lining up with TRBD2. The V and J ends lost 4 bases and 2 bases, in that order; junction bases with no gene match: 4. The CDR3 covers 16 residues. CDR1 LNHDA and CDR2 SQIVND come from the germline V gene (reference sequence). The CDR3 DNA sequence: TGTGCCAGTAGTACAGGACTAGCGGCTAACACCGGGGAGCTGTTTTTT. This sequence encodes CASSTGLAANTGELFF.

The chain is built from TRBV27 and TRBJ1-2, with a tentative D call TRBD1 (5 bases). Trimming took 3 bases from V and 5 from J, leaving 10 bases between them. The CDR3 covers 13 residues. The germline V gene has CDR1 MNHEY and CDR2 SMNVEV (reference sequence). This chain's CDR3 is CASSFQGGYGYTF. As DNA, the CDR3 is TGTGCCAGCAGTTTCCAGGGAGGTTATGGCTACACCTTC.

This clone was found once. This chain links TRBV19 with TRBJ2-7; D not certain. The CDR3 contains 11 residues. Germline assignment: CDR1 LNHDA and CDR2 SQIVND (reference sequence). V was pared by 1 base and J by 6 bases, with 4 bases between. CDR3 coding DNA: TGTGCCAGTAGTATAGGGAGCGAGCAGTACTTC. Amino acid sequence: CASSIGSEQYF.

This rearrangement joins TRBV19 to TRBJ2-1; D possibly corresponds to TRBD2 (6 bases). Germline V gene data show CDR1 as LNHDA and CDR2 as SQIVND (reference sequence). The CDR3 length is 15 residues. Deletions cut 9 bases from V and 1 base from J, with 16 bases between. In nucleotides, the CDR3 is TGTGCCAGCAGGGACTGGGGAGGATCCTACAATGAGCAGTTCTTC. It yields the protein CASRDWGGSYNEQFF.

In its sample, this clone was seen once. The chain recombines TRBV11-2 with TRBJ2-1; tentative D call: TRBD2 (5 bases). V was pared by 0 bases and J by 6 bases, with 18 bases between. Germline values: CDR1 SGHAT, CDR2 FQNNGV. The CDR3 loop spans 17 amino acids. CDR3 nucleotide sequence: TGTGCCAGCAGCTTAGATCGACGAGGGAGTTTGGGCAATGAGCAGTTCTTC. This gives the protein CASSLDRRGSLGNEQFF.

The genes are TRBV15 and TRBJ1-5; 7 positions agree with TRBD1. The ends lost 5 bases at V and 4 bases at J; junction bases unmatched: 8. CDR1 is LNHNV and CDR2 is YYDKDF in the germline V gene (reference sequence). CDR3 length: 15 amino acids. The CDR3 spells CATSSTGTVNQPQHF. DNA for the CDR3: TGTGCCACCAGCTCCACCGGGACAGTAAATCAGCCCCAGCATTTT.

This chain links TRBV2 with TRBJ1-5; D uncertain. Germline lookup yields CDR1 SNHLY and CDR2 FYNNEI. The CDR3 consists of 13 residues. V was cut by 2 bases and J by 5 bases, with 7 bases left in between. CDR3 residues: CASSEPPDQPQHF. Written as DNA, the CDR3 is TGTGCCAGCAGTGAACCGCCGGATCAGCCCCAGCATTTT.

This clone is medium-sized by share. The gene calls are TRBV27 and TRBJ2-7; tentative D call: TRBD1 (6 bases). The CDR3 runs to 15 residues. Germline CDR1 is MNHEY and CDR2 is SMNVEV (reference sequence). Trimming pared 5 bases from V and 0 bases from J, leaving 14 bases between. Here the CDR3 reads CASSPTGRSSYEQYF. The CDR3 DNA reads TGTGCCAGCAGTCCGACAGGCCGAAGCTCCTACGAGCAGTACTTC.

The V and J genes are TRBV27 and TRBJ2-7; weak D call: TRBD1 (5 bases). Trimming shortened V by 7 bases and J by 4 bases, and 20 bases separated the two germline ends. This CDR3 is built from 15 residues. CDR1 and CDR2 (germline): MNHEY, SMNVEV (reference sequence). The CDR3 region has the DNA TGTGCCAGCAACCCTACCCAGGGTTCCTTTTACGAGCAGTACTTC. This translates into CASNPTQGSFYEQYF.

The rearrangement joins TRBV5-1 to TRBJ2-5, with no clear D. This CDR3 region has 11 residues. Per germline, CDR1 SGHRS and CDR2 YFSETQ. Trimming removed 3 bases at V and 4 bases at J, with 4 bases between. The CDR3 DNA follows: TGCGCCAGCAGCTCTTCAGAGACCCAGTACTTC. Translation gives CASSSSETQYF.

The chain joins TRBV28 to TRBJ1-1; 7 nucleotides match TRBD1. This CDR3 comprises 13 residues. CDR1 is MDHEN and CDR2 is SYDVKM in the germline V gene. The junction had 6 bases not matched to a gene; V was cut back by 5 bases and J by 6 bases. CDR3 sequence: CASSNLGTAEAFF. CDR3 bases: TGTGCCAGCAGTAACCTTGGGACAGCTGAAGCTTTCTTT.

This clone has just one count. The chain links TRBV7-9 to TRBJ2-7; D might be TRBD2 (6 bases). Trimming pared 0 bases from V and 2 bases from J, leaving 17 bases between. The CDR3 sequence is 17 residues long. CDR1 SEHNR and CDR2 FQNEAQ come from the germline V gene (reference sequence). CDR3 bases: TGTGCCAGCAGCTTAGCGAACCCCGGGACTTCGCCCTACGAGCAGTACTTC. Its protein product is CASSLANPGTSPYEQYF. The entire variable domain, with the rest obtained from reference TRBV7-9 and TRBJ2-7, is as follows: DTGVSQNPRHKITKRGQNVTFRCDPISEHNRLYWYRQTLGQGPEFLTYFQNEAQLEKSRLLSDRFSAERPKGSFSTLEIQRTEQGDSAMYLCASSLANPGTSPYEQYFGPGTRLTVT.

The J gene is TRBJ2-7, the V gene TRBV27; 7 bases match TRBD2. This CDR3 spans 14 amino acids. Germline CDR1 is MNHEY and CDR2 is SMNVEV (reference sequence). The V and J ends lost 6 bases and 3 bases, in that order; junction bases with no gene match: 8. CDR3 amino acids: CASRPGLFLYEQYF. CDR3 nucleotides: TGTGCCAGCAGACCGGGACTATTCCTCTACGAGCAGTACTTC.

J is TRBJ2-3 and V is TRBV6-4, with 9 bases aligning to TRBD2. Germline V gene data show CDR1 as MRHNA and CDR2 as SNTAGT. The CDR3 runs to 14 residues. V shed 3 bases, J shed 5 bases, and the junction held 3 bases outside the gene matches. The chain's CDR3 is CASSEGAGGDTQYF. Here the CDR3 DNA reads TGTGCCAGCAGTGAAGGAGCGGGAGGAGATACGCAGTATTTT.